Here is one T cell receptor (beta chain) with its context. This clone is a singleton in its sample. Its cognate antigen has yet to be identified. Per-nucleotide qualities are absent, and no much larger clonotype sits a single base away. These data are taken from a study of shared clonotypes between healthy human individuals (dated by TCRdb to 2019 to 2021). Regarding the research as a whole: The cohort comprised a couple of women and a few men aged 18 to 49 years. Per donor, three plates each were used for CD4 naive and CD4 memory, two for CD8 naive, and one for CD8 memory. To estimate repertoire size and how much clonotypes are shared between individuals, the study performed deep sequencing of blood TCR repertoires from a handful of healthy adults. Libraries were prepared and TCR repertoires were sequenced by different laboratories using diverse techniques, in order to increase sequencing depth and limit assay-specific biases. Per donor, leukapheresis produced somewhere between about 0.94 and 9.5 billion PBMCs. Broad study findings and their caveats: Pairwise subsampling led to the expectation that sequencing depth would affect the degree of clonotype sharing among donors. Because the study included only a small number of donors, the genetic and exposure-history diversity represented was limited. Only blood was sampled, and tissue TCR repertoires likely differ from those in blood. Naive subsets generally had larger estimated clonotype richness than memory subsets. Even with the large sequencing depth, rarefaction of the sorted-subset datasets indicated that sequencing was incomplete. Compared with non-shared clonotypes, clonotypes shared by all four sorted-subset donors had higher generation probabilities. When a handful of donors were compared, the shared fraction of clonotypes was about 5.5% for naive CD4, around 3.6% for naive CD8, 2.3% for memory CD4, and 0.3% to 0.5% for memory CD8.

TCR CDR3 regions were amplified from genomic DNA by multiplex PCR using the deep immunoSEQ assay. Genomic DNA extracted from each cell subset was distributed evenly over all wells of several immunoSEQ 96-well plates, and each plate served as one replicate. For sorted subsets, each replicate PCR was loaded with about 0.2 ug genomic DNA, equivalent to some 27,000 T cell genomes. Purified libraries were measured with a Qubit 3.0 fluorometer, size-checked on a Bioanalyzer 2100, and measured again with the KAPA Library Quantification kit. Every immunoSEQ 96-well plate was sequenced on a separate single-read 150-cycle Illumina NextSeq 550 flow cell. The study's processing was this. The immunoSEQ output contained only junctional sequences without quality scores, so filtering could not match that applied to full-length reads. Sequences were annotated with PyIR, a Python wrapper for IgBLAST v1.9, using IMGT germline references to assign V/J genes and CDR3. Reads were filtered out if the reads had weak V/J assignments (E-value above 1e-6), no CDR3, stop codons, out-of-frame junctions, or ambiguous translated residues. A V3J clonotype was defined by an identical inferred V gene, J gene, and CDR3 amino acid sequence. The percentage overlap between two repertoires was calculated by dividing the number of shared unique clonotypes by the size of the smaller repertoire. RTK rarefaction, the Chao1 estimator, and Recon v2.1 estimates of unobserved clonotypes were used to assess repertoire richness. Generation probabilities were computed with OLGA for all TCRbeta clonotypes obtained by the gDNA method from a few donors. Entries here come from immuneACCESS through TCRdb and include only in-frame sequences with V and J called. Some clones fail to appear in such tables; in the studies checked, an unresolved V gene covers under half of the shortfall, and the cause of the remainder is unknown. V and J calls and clone size come straight from that table; D and trimming were deduced from the DNA. This sample has about 330,000 clones in its table, and around 72% of those were observed once. In total, the top ten clones hold approximately 10% of the sample.

Donors were healthy HIV-negative adults with no recently reported acute infections or vaccinations. Only Caucasian adults living in Nashville, Tennessee, USA were represented among the donors. CD4+ T cells were enriched by magnetic negative selection; naive cells were then positively selected on CD45RA, and the negative fraction formed the memory subset. After blood collection by leukapheresis, PBMCs were isolated using Ficoll-Histopaque density gradient centrifugation and then cryopreserved in the vapor phase of liquid nitrogen. Analytical flow cytometry was used to check the purity and quantity of every magnetically sorted T cell population. From each sorted fraction, genomic DNA was isolated and quantified by UV absorbance on a Nanodrop 2000c. This sequence was found in a young man in good health. The sequencing sample was made of memory CD4+ T cells sorted from blood. The cell subset or site label here, explained by the study, means: CD45RA-negative fraction.

CDR3 loop: CASSQGLLLRGGYTF. The sequenced DNA: TGCGCCAGCAGCCAAGGACTATTACTCAGGGGTGGCTACACCTTC. This sequence uses TRBV4-1 and TRBJ1-2; TRBD1 is possibly the D segment (6 matching bases). The CDR3 runs 15 residues from the cysteine to the phenylalanine. This entry keeps only the CDR3 DNA: 45 bases, framed from base 1. V sheds 1 base and J sheds 7 bases, leaving 16 bases between their ends. From the germline V gene, CDR1 is MGHRA and CDR2 is YSYEKL.